This T cell receptor (beta chain) was obtained from a study of beta chain features in type 1 diabetes. General study points: Sequencing from cDNA could over-represent high-TCR-expressing cells. When Type 1 diabetes patients were examined, their TCRB CDR3s proved moderately but significantly shorter in all four CD4+ subsets.

Heparinised blood was drawn once per donor, averaging roughly 110 mL. Central memory, naive, regulatory and stem cell-like memory CD4+ cells were sorted by CD45RO/CCR7/CD25/CD127/CD95/CD27. Trimming took 4 bases from V and 4 from J; bases not matched to a gene: 8. The CDR3 length is 14 residues. The germline gives CDR1 SGHRS, CDR2 YFSETQ. Concerning this clone itself: Its antigen remains unidentified.

The isolated RNA, all of it, was reverse transcribed, so expressed TCRB transcripts were what got sequenced. Measured with immunoSEQ multiplex PCR; TCRdb has only the in-frame clones, and not every one. Of under 350,000 clones listed, around an eighth were seen once; the top ten hold about 0.017%. The TCR originated in a young man with type 1 diabetes. The J gene is TRBJ2-7, the V gene TRBV5-1; 7 bases line up with TRBD1. The sequenced sample consisted of naive CD4+ T cells from blood. The CDR3 nucleotides are TGCGCCAGCAGCACGACAGGGAGTCTTTACGAGCAGTACTTC. This encodes CASSTTGSLYEQYF.